The 9 T cell receptor beta chains below were found in one sample sequenced in a study of T cells in women clearing cervical HPV infection. The protocol was immunoSEQ multiplex PCR, while the TCRdb copy is restricted to in-frame clones and leaves out a portion. This repertoire includes more than 30,000 clones. Material for sequencing was blood buffy coat. These receptors all stem from a woman between 18 and 70 years old with a cervical HPV16 infection that either progressed to CIN3+ or cleared (not recorded which).

As regards this clone: The CDR3 end falls 3 residues outside the read, so it is completed with the germline J gene. This sequence joins TRBV2 and TRBJ2-2; maybe TRBD2 (5 bases). Looked up from germline, CDR1 is SNHLY and CDR2 is FYNNEI. V was trimmed by 8 bases and J by 0 bases, leaving 13 bases between them. The CDR3 has 15 amino acids. This CDR3 reads CASRAGLPNTGELFF. CDR3 bases read: TGTGCCAGCCGAGCAGGACTCCCGAACACCGGGGAG.

In the case of this clone: Coverage ceases 3 residues before the CDR3 finishes, and the germline J gene fills in the end. The V and J genes are TRBV19 and TRBJ2-7; tentative D call: TRBD2 (6 bases). The CDR3 is 15 residues long. Germline V gene data show CDR1 as LNHDA and CDR2 as SQIVND (reference sequence). V lost 1 base and J lost 3, with 13 bases in between. CDR3 residues: CASSIAGLPNYEQYF. The part of the CDR3 DNA that was read is TGTGCCAGTAGTATAGCGGGACTGCCAAACTACGAG.

Comment on this clone: With the read ending 3 residues before the CDR3 end, the germline J gene is used to fill in that end. The gene calls are TRBV14 and TRBJ2-3; 12 positions agree with TRBD2. CDR3 length: 17 amino acids. Trimming cost V 0 bases and J 6 bases; bases outside gene matches: 7. The V gene's germline CDR1 is SGHDN and CDR2 FVKESK. CDR3 DNA (partial): TGTGCCAGCAGCCAAGAGAGTCTAGCGGGGGGGCCTGATACG. Protein sequence: CASSQESLAGGPDT. The full-length CDR3 reads as CASSQESLAGGPDTQYF.

On this clone: Read coverage stops 3 residues before the CDR3 terminus; the germline J gene supplies the remainder. V usage is TRBV5-8 and J usage is TRBJ2-1; no firm D call. The CDR3 contains 14 residues. The germline V gene encodes CDR1 SGHTS and CDR2 YDEGEE. V dropped 0 bases and J dropped 6 bases, with 10 bases sitting between them. Partial CDR3 DNA: TGTGCCAGCAGCTTGGGCGGTTTAGCCAATGAG. Translation gives CASSLGGLANE. The whole CDR3 protein reads CASSLGGLANEQFF.

Of note for this clone: The read finishes 3 residues shy of the CDR3 end, and the germline J gene is used to complete it. The chain has TRBV7-2 and TRBJ2-1; 11 bases are a match to TRBD2. Germline V lookup: CDR1 SGHTA, CDR2 FQGNSA. The ends lost 4 bases at V and 5 bases at J; junction bases unmatched: 4. This CDR3 spans 15 amino acids. CDR3 bases read: TGTGCCAGCAGCTCCCAACTAGCGGGGGACAATGAG. This codes for CASSSQLAGDNE. The CDR3 in its entirety is CASSSQLAGDNEQFF.

Notes on this clone: The read finishes 3 residues shy of the CDR3 end, and the germline J gene is used to complete it. The V gene is TRBV7-8, the J gene TRBJ2-7, with D unclear. The CDR3 contains 16 residues. Germline CDR1 and CDR2: SGHVS and FQNEAQ. V was shortened by 4 bases and J by 1 base, with 17 bases between the two germline ends. The covered CDR3 bases are TGTGCCAGCAGCTCACAAGGAGTCACAGTTTCCTACGAG. Protein: CASSSQGVTVSYE. The full CDR3 protein is CASSSQGVTVSYEQYF.

CDR3 sequence: CASSEGARAQETQYF. The part of the CDR3 DNA that was read is TGTGCCAGCAGTGAAGGGGCCAGAGCCCAAGAGACG. This sequence joins TRBV2 and TRBJ2-3; the D is unclear. Read data end 3 residues before the CDR3 end; the end is taken from the germline J gene. The CDR3 extends over 15 amino acids. CDR1 SNHLY and CDR2 FYNNEI come from the germline V gene.

The CDR3 reads CASSTEPGTGGSAQPQHF. The part of the CDR3 DNA that was read is TGTGCCAGTAGTACGGAACCCGGGACAGGGGGCTCGGCTCAGCCC. The chain uses TRBV19 and TRBJ1-5; 12 positions match TRBD1. The observed sequence ends 3 residues before the CDR3 terminus, with the missing tail filled in from the germline J gene. CDR3 length equals 18 residues. The V gene's germline CDR1 is LNHDA and CDR2 SQIVND (reference sequence). With V trimmed by 4 bases and J by 6 bases, 13 bases remained unmatched.

Regarding this clone: Sequencing ends 3 residues short of the CDR3 end; the germline J gene provides the rest. The J gene is TRBJ1-2, the V gene TRBV6-2 or TRBV6-3; TRBD1 agrees at 8 bases. Germline V gene lookup returns CDR1 MNHEY and CDR2 SVGEGT. This CDR3 spans 15 amino acids. With 6 bases clipped from V and 6 bases from J, the junction kept 12 bases outside the gene matches. The chain's CDR3 is CASRATGQGTNGYTF. The sequenced part of the CDR3 DNA is TGTGCCAGCAGGGCAACCGGACAGGGCACTAATGGC.